This passage covers 10 T cell receptor beta chains from one sample sequenced in a study of OX40 agonist ivuxolimab in advanced cancers. Sequenced by immunoSEQ multiplex PCR; TCRdb stores in-frame clones only, minus some. The sample contains around 70,000 clones, 84% of which appear only once. The input for sequencing was CD4+ or CD8+ T cells sorted from blood, taken in a trial of the OX40 agonist ivuxolimab. The receptors were sampled from an adult with an advanced solid tumor such as melanoma, head and neck, liver or kidney cancer.

This chain uses TRBV5-8 with TRBJ1-2; TRBD1 matches 9 bases. The germline gives CDR1 SGHTS, CDR2 YDEGEE. The CDR3 runs to 14 residues. V shed 4 bases and J 6 bases; nucleotides not matched to a gene: 7. This CDR3 is CASSLGQGRNGYTF. The CDR3 DNA is TGTGCCAGCAGCCTTGGACAGGGGCGTAATGGCTACACCTTC. Variable domain in full (rest from reference TRBV5-8 and TRBJ1-2): EAGVTQSPTHLIKTRGQQATLRCSPISGHTSVYWYQQALGLGLQFLLWYDEGEERNRGNFPPRFSGRQFPNYSSELNVNALELEDSALYLCASSLGQGRNGYTFGSGTRLTVV.

The chain links TRBV25-1 to TRBJ1-3, with TRBD1 matching over 11 bases. This CDR3 comprises 18 residues. Trimming at V came to 4 bases and at J to 0 bases, leaving 8 bases not matched to a gene. CDR1 is MGHDK and CDR2 is SYGVNS in the germline V gene. As DNA, the CDR3 is TGTGCCAGCAGTGCCCTCGGACAGGGGGCCTCCTCTGGAAACACCATATATTTT. Encoded protein: CASSALGQGASSGNTIYF.

The J gene is TRBJ1-4, the V gene TRBV15, with D maybe TRBD1 (5 bases). The CDR3 has 12 amino acids. Germline V gene lookup returns CDR1 LNHNV and CDR2 YYDKDF (reference sequence). V lost 3 bases, J lost 8 bases, and 7 bases lay in between. The CDR3 is CATSSAGEKLFF. As DNA, the CDR3 is TGTGCCACCAGCAGTGCAGGGGAAAAACTGTTTTTT.

The chain combines TRBV6-5 with TRBJ2-3, with 9 nucleotides matching TRBD1. The CDR3 has 14 amino acids. Looked up from germline, CDR1 is MNHEY and CDR2 is SVGAGI. V gave up 5 bases and J gave up 2 bases; unmatched junction bases: 2. The CDR3 region has the DNA TGTGCCAGCAGTAGGGACAGGGCCACAGATACGCAGTATTTT. Its protein is CASSRDRATDTQYF.

The V call is TRBV7-2, the J call TRBJ1-2; possible D gene TRBD1, 5 bases. The V gene lost 5 bases and the J gene lost 6 bases, with 13 bases spanning the gap. Germline lookup yields CDR1 SGHTA and CDR2 FQGNSA. CDR3 length equals 13 residues. The CDR3 protein is CASSPSREDGYTF. The CDR3, as DNA: TGTGCCAGCAGCCCCAGCAGGGAAGATGGCTACACCTTC.

The rearrangement links TRBV18 to TRBJ1-1, with D uncertain. There are 14 residues in the CDR3. Germline V gene sequence: CDR1 KGHSH, CDR2 LQKENI. Trimming left V 2 bases short and J 0 bases short, with 7 bases between. CDR3 sequence (DNA): TGTGCCAGCTCACCAACCGGCATGAACACTGAAGCTTTCTTT. It yields the protein CASSPTGMNTEAFF.

The V gene is TRBV4-3, the J gene TRBJ2-7; maybe TRBD1 (6 bases). From germline, CDR1 is LGHNA and CDR2 YSLEER. V lost 1 base and J lost 6, with 16 bases in between. This CDR3 contains 15 residues. In nucleotides, the CDR3 is TGCGCCAGCAGCCAAGGTCTTGGACAGATTCCCGAGCAGTACTTC. Translation gives CASSQGLGQIPEQYF.

V and J are TRBV4-1 and TRBJ2-1; 9 bases fit TRBD2. With V trimmed by 6 bases and J by 3 bases, 6 bases remained unmatched. Germline CDR1 reads MGHRA; CDR2 reads YSYEKL. CDR3 size: 15 residues. The CDR3 sequence: CASSLSGGRYNEQFF. CDR3 DNA: TGCGCCAGCAGTCTTAGCGGGGGCCGCTACAATGAGCAGTTCTTC.

V usage is TRBV7-2 and J usage is TRBJ2-7; D perhaps matches TRBD1 (5 bases). Per germline, CDR1 SGHTA and CDR2 FQGNSA. Deletions cut 1 base from V and 3 bases from J, with 10 bases between. This CDR3 comprises 14 residues. The CDR3 DNA follows: TGTGCCAGCAGCTTAGGGCGCAGGGTCTACGAGCAGTACTTC. This sequence encodes CASSLGRRVYEQYF.

Only one count was recorded for this clone. This sample also contains other DNA sequences that code for the same CDR3. V usage is TRBV5-1 and J usage is TRBJ1-2; D possibly corresponds to TRBD1 (6 bases). Trimming stripped 0 bases from V and 2 bases from J, with 8 bases between. In germline, CDR1 is SGHRS, CDR2 YFSETQ. This CDR3 contains 14 residues. CDR3 protein: CASSLDTGNYGYTF. CDR3 in DNA: TGCGCCAGCAGCTTGGATACAGGGAACTATGGCTACACCTTC. The entire variable domain, with the rest obtained from reference TRBV5-1 and TRBJ1-2, is as follows: KAGVTQTPRYLIKTRGQQVTLSCSPISGHRSVSWYQQTPGQGLQFLFEYFSETQRNKGNFPGRFSGRQFSNSRSEMNVSTLELGDSALYLCASSLDTGNYGYTFGSGTRLTVV.